This TCR beta chain was observed in a study of cytomegalovirus exposure and HLA in healthy donors. Of note for this clone: Its target is not known.

Germline lookup yields CDR1 MGHDK and CDR2 SYGVNS. The V end lost 5 bases, the J end lost 2 bases, and 15 bases lay between the germline ends. This CDR3 has 16 amino acids. PCR used 60 Vbeta primers and 13 Jbeta primers. The protocol was immunoSEQ multiplex PCR, while the TCRdb copy is restricted to in-frame clones and leaves out a portion. The table has approximately 170,000 clones, around 68% seen once. Study-level findings and limits: Reports indicated that the classifier achieved high specificity and sensitivity in diagnosing cytomegalovirus status. Most TCR sequences were seen very rarely across donors, but some public TCRs occurred in many.

The rearrangement links TRBV25-1 to TRBJ1-4; possibly TRBD1 for D (6 bases). Sequencing was carried out using PBMCs. The receptor was derived from a woman in her thirties or forties in good health and CMV-seropositive. This chain's CDR3 is CASSSSLQGTNEKLFF. The DNA of the CDR3 is TGTGCCAGCAGTTCATCTTTACAGGGCACTAATGAAAAACTGTTTTTT.